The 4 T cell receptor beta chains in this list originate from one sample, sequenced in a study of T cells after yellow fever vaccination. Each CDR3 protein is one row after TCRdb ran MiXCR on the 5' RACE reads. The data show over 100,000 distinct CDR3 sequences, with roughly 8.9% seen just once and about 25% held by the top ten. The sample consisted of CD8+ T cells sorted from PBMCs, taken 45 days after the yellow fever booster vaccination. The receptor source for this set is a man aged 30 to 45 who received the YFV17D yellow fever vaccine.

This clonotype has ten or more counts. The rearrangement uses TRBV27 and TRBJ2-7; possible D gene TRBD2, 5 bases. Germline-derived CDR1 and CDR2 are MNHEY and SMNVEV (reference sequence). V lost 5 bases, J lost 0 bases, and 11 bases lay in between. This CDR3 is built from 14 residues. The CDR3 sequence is CASSDRESSYEQYF. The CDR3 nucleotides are TGTGCCAGCAGTGATAGGGAGAGCTCCTACGAGCAGTACTTC.

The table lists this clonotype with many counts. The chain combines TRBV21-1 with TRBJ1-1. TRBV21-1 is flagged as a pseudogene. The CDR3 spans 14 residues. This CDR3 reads CASWWEGSGTEAFF. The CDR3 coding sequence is TGTGCCAGCTGGTGGGAGGGATCGGGCACTGAAGCTTTCTTT.

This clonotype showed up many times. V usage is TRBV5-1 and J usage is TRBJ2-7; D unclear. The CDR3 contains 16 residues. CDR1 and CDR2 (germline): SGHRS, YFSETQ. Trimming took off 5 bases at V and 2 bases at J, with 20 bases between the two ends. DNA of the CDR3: TGCGCCAGCAGTCCCCCAAGGCCCCGAGGAACCTACGAGCAGTACTTC. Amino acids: CASSPPRPRGTYEQYF.

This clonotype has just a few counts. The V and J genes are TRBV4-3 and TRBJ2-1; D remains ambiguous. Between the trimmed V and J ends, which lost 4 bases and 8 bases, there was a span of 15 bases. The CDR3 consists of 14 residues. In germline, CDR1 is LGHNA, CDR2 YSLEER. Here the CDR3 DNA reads TGCGCCAGCAGCCGGAATTTAGGTAGCCATGAGCAGTTCTTC. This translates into CASSRNLGSHEQFF.